This TCR beta chain was sequenced during a study of T-cell memory formation after mild COVID-19. The study's findings and limits: Contracting CD4+ clones were located mainly in CM and EM, and CD8+ clones in EMRA. Second-wave clones that peaked on day 37 lacked confirmed SARS-CoV-2 specificity. Prior to infection, memory already included some responding clones, suggesting cross-reactive memory joined.

To note about this clonotype: Its antigen is unidentified.

CDR1 SNHLY and CDR2 FYNNEI come from the germline V gene. V lost 8 bases, J lost 3 bases, and 12 bases lay in between. The CDR3 has 13 residues. TCRalpha and TCRbeta libraries used 5'RACE with constant-segment primers and UMIs. Each CDR3 protein gets one entry after TCRdb re-called the 5' RACE reads with MiXCR. The sample contains under 400,000 distinct CDR3 sequences, 25% to 30% of which appear only once. Sequencing was carried out using PBMCs or a T cell subset sorted from them (not recorded which). This clonotype was sampled from an adult woman who had mild COVID-19 (a few samples of this study predate the infection). Cell type and time point are not known. The chain couples TRBV2 to TRBJ2-3; D not certain. CDR3 sequence: CASLSVQTDTQYF. The CDR3 DNA reads TGTGCCAGCCTTTCTGTCCAGACAGATACGCAGTATTTT.